This paragraph covers one T cell receptor (beta chain) sequence. Its antigen is currently unknown. The data derive from a study of shared clonotypes between healthy human individuals. Broader study findings: Non-shared clonotypes displayed generation probabilities falling below those of clonotypes present in all four donors.

The table came from immunoSEQ multiplex PCR; TCRdb's copy has only in-frame clones and leaves some out. The repertoire has 2.3 million or so clones, over 85% of them found once; the top ten carry 0.39%. The CDR3 covers 15 residues. V gave up 4 bases and J gave up 5 bases; unmatched junction bases: 6. Germline loops: CDR1 SGDLS, CDR2 YYNGEE. The rearrangement links TRBV9 to TRBJ2-7; 13 nucleotides agree with TRBD2. Sequenced: naive CD4+ T cells from PBMCs. Noted subset: CD45RA+ positively selected. This TCR was sampled from a man between 18 and 35 years old in good health. Some clones in this sample may be carry-over from other donors' samples. This chain's CDR3 is CASSPGTSGDHEQYF. The CDR3 DNA is TGTGCCAGCAGCCCGGGGACTAGCGGGGACCACGAGCAGTACTTC.